Listed below are T cell receptor beta chains from one sample, sequenced in a study of post-analysis software for immune sequencing data. TCRdb fed the PCR reads into MiXCR, producing one record per CDR3 protein. In the table there are 550,000 to 700,000 distinct CDR3 sequences, 44% of which are singletons. What was sequenced was blood. These receptors were obtained from a girl between 10 and 17 years old with multiple sclerosis. CDR3s include the opening cysteine and the closing phenylalanine or tryptophan. Each record gives: J gene, V gene, clone size, D gene, CDR3 protein, CDR3 DNA. The D gene is left open where the match is weak. The size entry is marked missing in some rows and otherwise reads once, few, many or a size class.

j_gene: TRBJ1-2
v_gene: TRBV29-1
abundance: .
d_gene: TRBD1
CDR3aa: CSVEGTGSYGYTF
CDR3nt: TGCAGCGTTGAAGGGACAGGGTCATATGGCTACACCTTC

j_gene: TRBJ1-2
v_gene: TRBV29-1
abundance: .
d_gene: .
CDR3aa: CSVDHGRAYGYTF
CDR3nt: TGCAGCGTCGACCATGGACGGGCCTATGGCTACACCTTC

j_gene: TRBJ2-6
v_gene: TRBV10-3
abundance: few
d_gene: .
CDR3aa: CAISRAEGSGANVLTF
CDR3nt: TGTGCCATCAGCCGGGCGGAGGGCTCTGGGGCCAACGTCCTGACTTTC

j_gene: TRBJ2-1
v_gene: TRBV5-1
abundance: .
d_gene: .
CDR3aa: CASSYRDVDEQFF
CDR3nt: TGCGCCAGCAGCTACAGGGACGTGGATGAGCAGTTCTTC

j_gene: TRBJ2-1
v_gene: TRBV29-1
abundance: few
d_gene: .
CDR3aa: CSVEKGSSYNEQFF
CDR3nt: TGCAGCGTTGAAAAGGGGAGCTCCTACAATGAGCAGTTCTTC

j_gene: TRBJ2-6
v_gene: TRBV7-9
abundance: .
d_gene: TRBD2
CDR3aa: CASSLAGLVSSGANVLTF
CDR3nt: TGTGCCAGCAGCTTAGCGGGACTAGTGTCCTCTGGGGCCAACGTCCTGACTTTC

j_gene: TRBJ2-1
v_gene: TRBV20-1
abundance: .
d_gene: TRBD2
CDR3aa: CSASGGLEASGGGNEQFF
CDR3nt: TGCAGTGCTAGCGGCGGGCTTGAGGCTAGCGGGGGGGGAAATGAGCAGTTCTTC

j_gene: TRBJ2-1
v_gene: TRBV6-4
abundance: .
d_gene: .
CDR3aa: CASSDGLNNEQFF
CDR3nt: TGTGCCAGCAGTGACGGCTTAAACAATGAGCAGTTCTTC

j_gene: TRBJ1-2
v_gene: TRBV5-6
abundance: few
d_gene: .
CDR3aa: CASTTDPDGYYGYTF
CDR3nt: TGTGCCAGCACCACTGACCCTGATGGCTACTATGGCTACACCTTC

j_gene: TRBJ2-5
v_gene: TRBV24-1
abundance: .
d_gene: TRBD2
CDR3aa: CATQRESQETQYF
CDR3nt: TGTGCCACCCAGCGGGAGTCCCAAGAGACCCAGTACTTC

j_gene: TRBJ1-2
v_gene: TRBV29-1
abundance: few
d_gene: .
CDR3aa: CSVGYVLSNYGYTF
CDR3nt: TGCAGCGTTGGATACGTTCTCTCTAACTATGGCTACACCTTC

j_gene: TRBJ2-5
v_gene: TRBV29-1
abundance: .
d_gene: .
CDR3aa: CSVTQGFGTQYF
CDR3nt: TGCAGCGTCACCCAGGGGTTTGGGACCCAGTACTTC

j_gene: TRBJ1-5
v_gene: TRBV6-5
abundance: .
d_gene: .
CDR3aa: CASSYSGAFEGQPQHF
CDR3nt: TGTGCCAGCAGTTACTCCGGGGCTTTTGAGGGGCAGCCCCAGCATTTT

j_gene: TRBJ2-7
v_gene: TRBV5-1
abundance: few
d_gene: .
CDR3aa: CASTLGIRVSSSYEQYF
CDR3nt: TGCGCCAGCACCTTGGGAATACGGGTATCTTCTTCCTACGAGCAGTACTTC

j_gene: TRBJ2-7
v_gene: TRBV5-5
abundance: few
d_gene: .
CDR3aa: CASTFSGEQYF
CDR3nt: TGTGCCAGCACCTTCTCGGGCGAGCAGTACTTC

j_gene: TRBJ2-7
v_gene: TRBV13
abundance: .
d_gene: TRBD2
CDR3aa: CASTLGRGAAYEQYF
CDR3nt: TGTGCCAGCACCCTGGGGCGGGGGGCCGCCTACGAGCAGTACTTC

j_gene: TRBJ1-2
v_gene: TRBV9
abundance: .
d_gene: TRBD1
CDR3aa: CASSPGQGQGGYTF
CDR3nt: TGTGCCAGCAGCCCTGGACAGGGGCAAGGAGGCTACACCTTC

j_gene: TRBJ1-1
v_gene: TRBV7-2
abundance: .
d_gene: TRBD1
CDR3aa: CASSRVGAGGTEAFF
CDR3nt: TGTGCCAGCAGTCGGGTCGGTGCAGGGGGGACTGAAGCTTTCTTT

j_gene: TRBJ2-1
v_gene: TRBV20-1
abundance: few
d_gene: TRBD2
CDR3aa: CSASGIFRGSYNEQFF
CDR3nt: TGCAGTGCCAGCGGGATTTTTCGGGGCTCCTACAATGAGCAGTTCTTC

j_gene: TRBJ2-3
v_gene: TRBV10-3
abundance: few
d_gene: TRBD1
CDR3aa: CAIWTGGQTDTQYF
CDR3nt: TGTGCCATCTGGACAGGGGGTCAGACAGATACGCAGTATTTT

j_gene: TRBJ1-2
v_gene: TRBV5-1
abundance: once
d_gene: .
CDR3aa: CASSFEYDYGYTF
CDR3nt: TGCGCCAGCAGCTTTGAGTACGACTATGGCTACACCTTC

j_gene: TRBJ2-5
v_gene: TRBV12-3/TRBV12-4
abundance: .
d_gene: TRBD2
CDR3aa: CASSFGSSGGKTQYF
CDR3nt: TGTGCCAGCAGTTTTGGGTCGTCGGGGGGGAAGACCCAGTACTTC

j_gene: TRBJ2-1
v_gene: TRBV11-2
abundance: .
d_gene: TRBD1
CDR3aa: CASSSGQLYNEQFF
CDR3nt: TGTGCCAGCAGCTCGGGACAGCTTTACAATGAGCAGTTCTTC

j_gene: TRBJ2-1
v_gene: TRBV12-3/TRBV12-4
abundance: once
d_gene: .
CDR3aa: CASSLSGRDNEQFF
CDR3nt: TGTGCCAGCAGCCTTTCCGGGCGGGACAATGAGCAGTTCTTC

j_gene: TRBJ2-5
v_gene: TRBV7-9
abundance: few
d_gene: TRBD2
CDR3aa: CASRDHRTSGMGETQYF
CDR3nt: TGTGCCAGCCGTGACCATCGGACTAGCGGGATGGGTGAGACCCAGTACTTC

j_gene: TRBJ2-1
v_gene: TRBV2
abundance: .
d_gene: TRBD2
CDR3aa: CASSDTASGINEQFF
CDR3nt: TGTGCCAGCAGTGACACTGCTAGCGGGATCAATGAGCAGTTCTTC

j_gene: TRBJ1-5
v_gene: TRBV12-3/TRBV12-4
abundance: .
d_gene: .
CDR3aa: CASSSGTDSNQPQHF
CDR3nt: TGTGCCAGCAGTTCCGGGACGGATAGCAATCAGCCCCAGCATTTT

j_gene: TRBJ2-5
v_gene: TRBV20-1
abundance: .
d_gene: TRBD2
CDR3aa: CSAPPTSGKRETQYF
CDR3nt: TGCAGTGCGCCCCCGACTAGCGGGAAACGAGAGACCCAGTACTTC

j_gene: TRBJ2-3
v_gene: TRBV10-2
abundance: .
d_gene: .
CDR3aa: CASSGLLATNTDTQYF
CDR3nt: TGCGCCAGCAGTGGGCTTCTAGCGACAAACACAGATACGCAGTATTTT

j_gene: TRBJ2-1
v_gene: TRBV5-6
abundance: .
d_gene: .
CDR3aa: CASSLPPSSYNEQFF
CDR3nt: TGTGCCAGCAGCTTGCCTCCGAGCTCCTACAATGAGCAGTTCTTC

j_gene: TRBJ1-5
v_gene: TRBV5-1
abundance: few
d_gene: .
CDR3aa: CASSLGTGPQPQHF
CDR3nt: TGCGCCAGCAGCTTGGGGACGGGGCCTCAGCCCCAGCATTTT

j_gene: TRBJ1-1
v_gene: TRBV5-1
abundance: .
d_gene: TRBD1
CDR3aa: CASSTGTGETEAFF
CDR3nt: TGCGCCAGCAGCACCGGGACAGGTGAGACTGAAGCTTTCTTT

j_gene: TRBJ1-1
v_gene: TRBV29-1
abundance: few
d_gene: TRBD1
CDR3aa: CSVETPGQAVEAFF
CDR3nt: TGCAGCGTTGAAACTCCGGGACAGGCCGTCGAAGCTTTCTTT

j_gene: TRBJ2-7
v_gene: TRBV12-3/TRBV12-4
abundance: .
d_gene: .
CDR3aa: CASSLLQGGYEQYF
CDR3nt: TGTGCCAGCAGTTTACTACAGGGAGGCTACGAGCAGTACTTC

j_gene: TRBJ2-3
v_gene: TRBV7-9
abundance: few
d_gene: TRBD2
CDR3aa: CASSSGTSATDTQYF
CDR3nt: TGTGCCAGCAGCTCGGGGACTAGCGCCACAGATACGCAGTATTTT

j_gene: TRBJ2-3
v_gene: TRBV12-3/TRBV12-4
abundance: .
d_gene: .
CDR3aa: CASSLRQYPTDTQYF
CDR3nt: TGTGCCAGCAGTTTAAGACAGTATCCCACAGATACGCAGTATTTT

j_gene: TRBJ2-1
v_gene: TRBV29-1
abundance: .
d_gene: TRBD2
CDR3aa: CSVFGTREYNEQFF
CDR3nt: TGCAGCGTTTTTGGTACGCGGGAGTACAATGAGCAGTTCTTC

j_gene: TRBJ1-4
v_gene: TRBV12-3/TRBV12-4
abundance: .
d_gene: .
CDR3aa: CASSLQGMSEKLFF
CDR3nt: TGTGCCAGCAGCCTACAGGGTATGAGTGAAAAACTGTTTTTT

j_gene: TRBJ1-4
v_gene: TRBV12-3/TRBV12-4
abundance: .
d_gene: TRBD1
CDR3aa: CASRRMETGDEKLFF
CDR3nt: TGTGCCAGCCGGAGGATGGAGACAGGGGATGAAAAACTGTTTTTT

j_gene: TRBJ2-5
v_gene: TRBV12-3/TRBV12-4
abundance: few
d_gene: .
CDR3aa: CASSSTSSETQYF
CDR3nt: TGTGCCAGCAGTTCTACTAGCTCAGAGACCCAGTACTTC

j_gene: TRBJ1-1
v_gene: TRBV5-1
abundance: .
d_gene: .
CDR3aa: CASSPGTHNTEAFF
CDR3nt: TGCGCCAGCAGCCCTGGGACCCATAACACTGAAGCTTTCTTT

j_gene: TRBJ2-7
v_gene: TRBV3-1
abundance: few
d_gene: .
CDR3aa: CASSQDPLMTLSYEQYF
CDR3nt: TGTGCCAGCAGCCAAGATCCCTTGATGACCCTCTCCTACGAGCAGTACTTC

j_gene: TRBJ2-7
v_gene: TRBV6-5
abundance: .
d_gene: .
CDR3aa: CASAPRTLLYEQYF
CDR3nt: TGTGCCAGCGCACCGAGGACCCTATTGTACGAGCAGTACTTC

j_gene: TRBJ2-7
v_gene: TRBV14
abundance: .
d_gene: .
CDR3aa: CASRMIRDEQYF
CDR3nt: TGTGCCAGCAGGATGATCCGGGACGAGCAGTACTTC

j_gene: TRBJ2-7
v_gene: TRBV3-1
abundance: .
d_gene: .
CDR3aa: CASSHAGTLTTYEQYF
CDR3nt: TGTGCCAGCAGCCATGCCGGGACACTTACGACCTACGAGCAGTACTTC

j_gene: TRBJ2-1
v_gene: TRBV29-1
abundance: .
d_gene: .
CDR3aa: CSVEDEQFF
CDR3nt: TGCAGCGTTGAGGATGAGCAGTTCTTC

j_gene: TRBJ2-5
v_gene: TRBV5-5
abundance: .
d_gene: TRBD2
CDR3aa: CASSFSGSYGQYF
CDR3nt: TGTGCCAGCAGCTTTAGCGGGAGCTACGGGCAGTACTTC

j_gene: TRBJ1-2
v_gene: TRBV20-1
abundance: once
d_gene: .
CDR3aa: CSATATENYGYTF
CDR3nt: TGCAGTGCTACTGCCACAGAAAACTATGGCTACACCTTC